This section outlines one T cell receptor beta chain sequence together with its context. The CDR3 runs to 14 residues. Germline V gene data show CDR1 as SNHLY and CDR2 as FYNNEI. V was cut by 0 bases and J by 2 bases, with 8 bases left in between. Per the study methods: Quantification of nucleated cells was approximated via reference gene primer amplification. The protocol was immunoSEQ multiplex PCR, while the TCRdb copy is restricted to in-frame clones and leaves out a portion. The V and J calls and clone size were taken over from that table, and D and trimming were inferred from the DNA. The sample lists over 85,000 clones; 75% to 95% were seen once. This specimen belongs to a study of blood T cell repertoires in COVID-19. Study at large: Samples of COVID-19 (acute and convalescent) were obtained from the United States, Italy and Spain. The analysed material was cDNA or gDNA that came from T cells, B-cell-depleted T cells, or PBMCs.

The source of this sequence is a human donor with active COVID-19. The donor label of this sample is uncertain. Sequencing input: peripheral blood. The chain joins TRBV2 to TRBJ2-7; no clear D gene. The CDR3 reads CASSEATKTYEQYF. The CDR3 region has the DNA TGTGCCAGCAGTGAAGCAACAAAGACCTACGAGCAGTACTTC.